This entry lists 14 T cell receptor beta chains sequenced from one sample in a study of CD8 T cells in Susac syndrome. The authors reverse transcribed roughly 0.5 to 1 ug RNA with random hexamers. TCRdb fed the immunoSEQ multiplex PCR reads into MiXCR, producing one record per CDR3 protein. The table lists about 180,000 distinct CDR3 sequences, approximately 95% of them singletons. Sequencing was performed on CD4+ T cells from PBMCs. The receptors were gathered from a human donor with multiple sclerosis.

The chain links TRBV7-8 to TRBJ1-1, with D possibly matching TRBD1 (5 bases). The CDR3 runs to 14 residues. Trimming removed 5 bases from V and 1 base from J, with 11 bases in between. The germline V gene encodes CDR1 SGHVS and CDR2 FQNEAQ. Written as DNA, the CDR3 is TGTGCCAGCAGCGACCCGACAGCGAACACTGAAGCTTTCTTT. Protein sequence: CASSDPTANTEAFF.

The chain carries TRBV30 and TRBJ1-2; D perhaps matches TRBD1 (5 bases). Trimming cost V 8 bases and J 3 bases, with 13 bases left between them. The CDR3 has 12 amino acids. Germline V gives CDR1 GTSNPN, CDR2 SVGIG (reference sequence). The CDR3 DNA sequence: TGTGCCCGGGTCGGGGCGGACTATGGCTACACCTTC. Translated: CARVGADYGYTF. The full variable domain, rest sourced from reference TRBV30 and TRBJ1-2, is SQTIHQWPATLVQPVGSPLSLECTVEGTSNPNLYWYRQAAGRGLQLLFYSVGIGQISSEVPQNLSASRPQDRQFILSSKKLLLSDSGFYLCARVGADYGYTFGSGTRLTVV.

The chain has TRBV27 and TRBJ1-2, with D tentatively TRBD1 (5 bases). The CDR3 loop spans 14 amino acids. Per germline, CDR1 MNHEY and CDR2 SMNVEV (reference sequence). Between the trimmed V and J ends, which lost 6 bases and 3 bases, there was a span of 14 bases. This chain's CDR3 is CASSPGGGDYGYTF. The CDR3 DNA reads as TGTGCCAGCAGCCCTGGGGGAGGGGACTATGGCTACACCTTC.

CDR3 in amino acids: CASSLKPVAEQFF. The CDR3 DNA reads as TGTGCCAGCAGCCTCAAACCGGTGGCTGAGCAGTTCTTC. The chain employs TRBV3-1 and TRBJ2-1, with D uncertain. V dropped 4 bases and J dropped 9 bases, with 13 bases sitting between them. CDR3 size: 13 residues. CDR1 is LGHDT and CDR2 is YNNKEL in the germline V gene (reference sequence).

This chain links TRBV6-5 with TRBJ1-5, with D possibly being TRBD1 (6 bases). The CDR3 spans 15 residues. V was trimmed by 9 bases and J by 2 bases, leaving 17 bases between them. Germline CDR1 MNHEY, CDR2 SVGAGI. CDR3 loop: CASRRGFGGNQPQHF. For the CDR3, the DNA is TGTGCCAGTCGCAGGGGTTTCGGTGGCAATCAGCCCCAGCATTTT.

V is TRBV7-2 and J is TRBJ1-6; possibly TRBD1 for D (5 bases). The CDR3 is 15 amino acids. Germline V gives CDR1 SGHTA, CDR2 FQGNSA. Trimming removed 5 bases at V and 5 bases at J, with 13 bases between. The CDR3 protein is CASSLRQTDNSPLHF. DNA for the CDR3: TGTGCCAGCAGCCTCAGACAGACCGATAATTCACCCCTCCACTTT.

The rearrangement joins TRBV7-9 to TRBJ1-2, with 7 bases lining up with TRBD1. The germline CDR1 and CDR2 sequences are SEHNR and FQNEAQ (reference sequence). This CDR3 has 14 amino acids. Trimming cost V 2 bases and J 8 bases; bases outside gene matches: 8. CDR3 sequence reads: CASSLYPTGDGYTF. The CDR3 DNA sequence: TGTGCCAGCAGCTTATACCCCACAGGGGACGGCTACACCTTC.

In nucleotides, the CDR3 is TGCAGTGCAAGACAGGACGTAGGTGAAAAACTGTTTTTT. It is translated as CSARQDVGEKLFF. This chain links TRBV20-1 with TRBJ1-4; D is possibly TRBD1 (6 bases). The CDR3 is 13 amino acids. V was shortened by 6 bases and J by 7 bases, with 15 bases between the two germline ends. Germline CDR1 DFQATT, CDR2 SNEGSKA (reference sequence).

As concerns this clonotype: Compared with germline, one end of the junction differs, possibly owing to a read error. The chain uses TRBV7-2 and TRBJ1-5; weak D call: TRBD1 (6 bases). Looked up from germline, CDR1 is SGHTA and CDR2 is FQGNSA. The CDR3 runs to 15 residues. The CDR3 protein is CASSLAGASNQPQHF. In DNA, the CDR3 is TGTGCCAGCAGCCTAGCGGGGGCGAGCAATCAGCCCCAGCATTTT. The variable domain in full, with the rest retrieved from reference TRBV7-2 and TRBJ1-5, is GAGVSQSPSNKVTEKGKDVELRCDPISGHTALYWYRQSLGQGLEFLIYFQGNSAPDKSGLPSDRFSAERTGGSVSTLTIQRTQQEDSAVYLCASSLAGASNQPQHFGDGTRLSIL.

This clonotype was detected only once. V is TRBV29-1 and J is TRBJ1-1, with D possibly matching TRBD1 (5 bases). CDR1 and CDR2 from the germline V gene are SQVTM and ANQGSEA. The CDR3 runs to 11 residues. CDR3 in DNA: TGCAGTTCAGGGATTTTCACTGAAGCTTTCTTT. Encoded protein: CSSGIFTEAFF.

The CDR3 DNA reads as TGTGCCAGCTCATCGAGACTAGCGGGGACCTACAATGAGCAGTTCTTC. Translated: CASSSRLAGTYNEQFF. J is TRBJ2-1 and V is TRBV18; 11 bases are a match to TRBD2. V lost 5 bases and J lost 2; bases outside the gene matches: 5. This CDR3 comprises 16 residues. The germline V gene has CDR1 KGHSH and CDR2 LQKENI.

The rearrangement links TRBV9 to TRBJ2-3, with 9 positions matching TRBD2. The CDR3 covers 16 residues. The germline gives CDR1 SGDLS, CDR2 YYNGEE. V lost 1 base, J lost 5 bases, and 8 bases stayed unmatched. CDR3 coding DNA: TGTGCCAGCAGCGTAATGGGTAGCGGGGGAGGAGATACGCAGTATTTT. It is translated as CASSVMGSGGGDTQYF.

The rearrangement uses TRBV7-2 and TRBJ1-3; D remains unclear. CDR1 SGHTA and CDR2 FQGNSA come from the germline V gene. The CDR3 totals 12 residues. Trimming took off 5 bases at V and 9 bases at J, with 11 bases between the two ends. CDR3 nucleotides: TGTGCCAGCAGCCCAACGAGGGCCACCATATATTTT. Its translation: CASSPTRATIYF. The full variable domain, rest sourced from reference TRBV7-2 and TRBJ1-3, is GAGVSQSPSNKVTEKGKDVELRCDPISGHTALYWYRQSLGQGLEFLIYFQGNSAPDKSGLPSDRFSAERTGGSVSTLTIQRTQQEDSAVYLCASSPTRATIYFGEGSWLTVV.

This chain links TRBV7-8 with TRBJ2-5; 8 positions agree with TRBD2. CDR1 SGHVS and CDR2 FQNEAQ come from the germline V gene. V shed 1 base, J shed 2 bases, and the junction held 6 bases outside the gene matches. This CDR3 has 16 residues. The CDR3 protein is CASSLGISGGQETQYF. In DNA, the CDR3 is TGTGCCAGCAGCTTAGGTATCAGCGGGGGACAAGAGACCCAGTACTTC.